This T cell receptor beta chain was recovered during a study of T cell responses to AZD1222 COVID-19 vaccine. Study-wide findings and caveats: Baseline seropositives among AZD1222 recipients totaled only 5 or 6.

On this clone: Its specificity is unknown.

Data came from immunoSEQ multiplex PCR; TCRdb stores just in-frame clones and leaves some out. The sample shows roughly 130,000 clones, over 90% of them seen only once. J lost 2 bases, V lost 6 bases, and 3 bases had no gene match. The CDR3 totals 13 residues. Germline-derived CDR1 and CDR2 are MNHEY and SVGAGI. Source: peripheral blood, taken on day 0 of AZD1222 vaccination. The clonotype was recovered from an adult in good health. The chain couples TRBV6-5 to TRBJ2-5; 7 nucleotides agree with TRBD1. CDR3 protein: CASRGDSQETQYF. DNA of the CDR3: TGTGCCAGCAGAGGGGACAGTCAAGAGACCCAGTACTTC.